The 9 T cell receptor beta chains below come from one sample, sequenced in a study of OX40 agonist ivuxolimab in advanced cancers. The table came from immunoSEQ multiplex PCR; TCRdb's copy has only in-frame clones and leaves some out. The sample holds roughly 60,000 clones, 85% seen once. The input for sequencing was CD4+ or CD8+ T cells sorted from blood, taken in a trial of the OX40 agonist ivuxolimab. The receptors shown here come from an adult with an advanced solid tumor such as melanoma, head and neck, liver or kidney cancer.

CDR3 sequence (DNA): TGTGCCATCGGAGAGCTTTATCGTGGGACAGAGGATGGAAACACCATATATTTT. This gives the protein CAIGELYRGTEDGNTIYF. The rearrangement links TRBV28 to TRBJ1-3; 7 nucleotides align to TRBD1. The CDR3 contains 18 residues. Germline-derived CDR1 and CDR2 are MDHEN and SYDVKM. With V trimmed by 10 bases and J by 3 bases, 21 bases remained unmatched.

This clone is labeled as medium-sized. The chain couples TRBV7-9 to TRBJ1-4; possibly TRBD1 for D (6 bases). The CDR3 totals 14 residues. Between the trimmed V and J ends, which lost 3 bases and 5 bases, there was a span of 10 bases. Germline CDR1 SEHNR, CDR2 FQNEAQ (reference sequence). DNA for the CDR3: TGTGCCAGCAGCTTTGGCAGGGGAAATGAAAAACTGTTTTTT. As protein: CASSFGRGNEKLFF.

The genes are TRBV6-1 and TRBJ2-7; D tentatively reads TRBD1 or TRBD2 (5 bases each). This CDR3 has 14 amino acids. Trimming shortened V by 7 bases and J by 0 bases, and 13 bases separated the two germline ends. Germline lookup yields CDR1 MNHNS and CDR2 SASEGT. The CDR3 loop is CASMITGASYEQYF. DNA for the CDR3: TGTGCCAGCATGATTACCGGGGCCTCCTACGAGCAGTACTTC.

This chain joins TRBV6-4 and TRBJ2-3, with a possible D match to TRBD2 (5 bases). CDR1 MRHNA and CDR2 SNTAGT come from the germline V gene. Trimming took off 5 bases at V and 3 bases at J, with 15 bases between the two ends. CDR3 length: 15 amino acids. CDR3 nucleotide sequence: TGTGCCAGCAGTCCGGGTGGGCGGGCTACAGATACGCAGTATTTT. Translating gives CASSPGGRATDTQYF.

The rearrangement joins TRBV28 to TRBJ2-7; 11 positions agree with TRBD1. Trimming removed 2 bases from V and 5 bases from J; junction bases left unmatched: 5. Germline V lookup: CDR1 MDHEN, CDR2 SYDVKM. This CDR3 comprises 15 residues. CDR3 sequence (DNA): TGTGCCAGCAGTTTAAGGACAGGGGGCGTCAACGAGCAGTACTTC. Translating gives CASSLRTGGVNEQYF.

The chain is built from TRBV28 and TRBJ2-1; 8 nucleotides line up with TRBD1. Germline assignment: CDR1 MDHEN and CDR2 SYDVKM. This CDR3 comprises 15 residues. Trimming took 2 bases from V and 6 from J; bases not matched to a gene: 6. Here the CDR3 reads CASSLQDRASNEQFF. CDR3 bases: TGTGCCAGCAGTTTACAGGACAGGGCTTCCAATGAGCAGTTCTTC.

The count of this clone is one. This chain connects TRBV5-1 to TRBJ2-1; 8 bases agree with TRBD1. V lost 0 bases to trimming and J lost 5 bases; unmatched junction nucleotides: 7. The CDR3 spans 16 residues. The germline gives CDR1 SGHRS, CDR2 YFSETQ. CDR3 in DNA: TGCGCCAGCAGCTTGGGGGAGGACAGGGTAAACAATGAGCAGTTCTTC. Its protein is CASSLGEDRVNNEQFF.

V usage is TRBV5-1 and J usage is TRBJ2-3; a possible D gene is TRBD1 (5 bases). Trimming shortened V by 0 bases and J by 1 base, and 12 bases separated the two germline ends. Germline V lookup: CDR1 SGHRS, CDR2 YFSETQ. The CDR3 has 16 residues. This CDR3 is CASSLVGQGGTDTQYF. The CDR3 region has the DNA TGCGCCAGCAGCTTGGTAGGGCAGGGCGGCACAGATACGCAGTATTTT.

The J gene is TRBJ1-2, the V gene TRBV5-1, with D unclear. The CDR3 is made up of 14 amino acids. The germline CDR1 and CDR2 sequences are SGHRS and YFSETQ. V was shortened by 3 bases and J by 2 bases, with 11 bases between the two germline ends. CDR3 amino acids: CASSYEVTNYGYTF. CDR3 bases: TGCGCCAGCAGCTACGAGGTGACGAACTATGGCTACACCTTC.